This T cell receptor beta chain was recorded in a study of CD4 T cells in relation to SARS-CoV-2 and coronaviruses. Study information: Controls used an HIV-1 Nef peptide pool or no peptide. The HLA restriction of the shared crossreactive spike epitopes was mapped.

Trimming took 0 bases from V and 6 from J, leaving 17 bases between them. Germline V gives CDR1 SGHAT, CDR2 FQNNGV. The CDR3 contains 16 residues. Findings of the study overall: The cross-reactivity analysis covered only spike protein, not other viral proteins. In around 60% of donors, memory CD4+ clonotypes crossrecognized SARS-CoV-2 and at least one common cold coronavirus spike.

This clone was seen a few times. Its antigen remains unidentified. Libraries were prepared by immunoSEQ multiplex PCR; TCRdb keeps only in-frame clonotypes and omits some of them. The data show approximately 26,000 clones, around 78% seen once. Before the COVID-19 pandemic, during about 2010-2019, CD4+ T cells were taken from unexposed donors. The cells were cultured for under 13 days before CD4+ T cells were isolated. The receptor was derived from a human donor in good health. The chain carries TRBV11-2 and TRBJ1-1, with D perhaps TRBD1 (6 bases). The sample was CD4+ T cells from PBMCs, cultured in vitro. The CDR3 DNA reads TGTGCCAGCAGCTTAGATGGGACACTGGGGATCGCTGAAGCTTTCTTT. Translating gives CASSLDGTLGIAEAFF. Filled out from reference TRBV11-2 and TRBJ1-1, the complete variable domain reads EAGVAQSPRYKIIEKRQSVAFWCNPISGHATLYWYQQILGQGPKLLIQFQNNGVVDDSQLPKDRFSAERLKGVDSTLKIQPAKLEDSAVYLCASSLDGTLGIAEAFFGQGTRLTVV.